These 27 T cell receptor beta chains were sequenced from one sample in a study of OX40 agonist ivuxolimab in advanced cancers. TCRdb keeps only in-frame clones here, not all; method: immunoSEQ multiplex PCR. The repertoire holds about 46,000 clones, with around nine tenths as singletons. The sequenced sample was CD4+ or CD8+ T cells sorted from blood, obtained in a trial of the OX40 agonist ivuxolimab. These receptors were obtained from an adult with an advanced solid tumor such as melanoma, head and neck, liver or kidney cancer.

The genes are TRBV18 and TRBJ2-1; tentatively, D is TRBD1 (5 bases). Deletions cut 2 bases from V and 9 bases from J, with 17 bases between. The germline V gene has CDR1 KGHSH and CDR2 LQKENI. The CDR3 is made up of 15 amino acids. The CDR3 region has the DNA TGTGCCAGCTCACCAGCAGGGTTTCTGCCTTTTGAGCAGTTCTTC. It codes for CASSPAGFLPFEQFF.

The V call is TRBV4-1, the J call TRBJ1-2; D possibly corresponds to TRBD1 (5 bases). This CDR3 is 17 amino acids long. V lost 0 bases and J 1 base, leaving 15 bases between the germline ends. CDR1 is MGHRA, CDR2 YSYEKL, per germline. Here the CDR3 DNA reads TGCGCCAGCAGCCAAGAAAGATCCCCCGGGGGTAACTATGGCTACACCTTC. Its protein is CASSQERSPGGNYGYTF.

The chain employs TRBV4-2 and TRBJ2-7, with a tentative D call TRBD1 (5 bases). V dropped 1 base and J dropped 2 bases, with 12 bases sitting between them. The CDR3 contains 15 residues. Germline V gene lookup returns CDR1 LGHNA and CDR2 YNFKEQ. CDR3 DNA sequence: TGTGCCAGCAGCCAAGCGGACCAGGGCCCCTACGAGCAGTACTTC. This codes for CASSQADQGPYEQYF.

This CDR3 is CASSQGLYQETQYF. DNA for the CDR3: TGTGCCAGCAGTCAGGGGTTGTACCAAGAGACCCAGTACTTC. This sequence joins TRBV27 and TRBJ2-5, with a possible D match to TRBD1 (6 bases). The CDR3 is 14 amino acids. With 5 bases removed from V and 0 bases from J, the gap between germline ends came to 10 bases. Germline CDR1 and CDR2: MNHEY and SMNVEV (reference sequence).

CDR3 protein: CASSKPLPSNQPQHF. Here the CDR3 DNA reads TGTGCCAGTAGTAAACCCCTACCTAGCAATCAGCCCCAGCATTTT. V and J are TRBV19 and TRBJ1-5; D is ambiguous. The CDR3 has 15 amino acids. V shed 4 bases and J shed 0 bases, with 10 bases lying between them. In germline, CDR1 is LNHDA, CDR2 SQIVND (reference sequence).

The table lists this clone with a count of one. As DNA, the CDR3 is TGCGCCAGCAGCCAAGTTCCCTACAATGAGCAGTTCTTC. This translates into CASSQVPYNEQFF. J is TRBJ2-1 and V is TRBV4-1; D ambiguous. There are 13 residues in the CDR3. The germline V and J ends were trimmed by 1 base and 2 bases, with 3 bases remaining between them. Germline assignment: CDR1 MGHRA and CDR2 YSYEKL.

The chain uses TRBV6-6 and TRBJ2-3; D is uncertain. The V gene lost 4 bases and the J gene lost 3 bases, with 17 bases spanning the gap. CDR3 size: 16 residues. Germline V CDR1 and CDR2: MNHNY, SVGAGI (reference sequence). The DNA for the CDR3 is TGTGCCAGCAGTTCCCTCGACTTTGGAGAGACAGATACGCAGTATTTT. Amino acids: CASSSLDFGETDTQYF.

This chain joins TRBV18 and TRBJ1-1, with D tentatively TRBD1 (5 bases). The CDR3 runs 19 residues. V shed 1 base and J shed 3 bases, with 24 bases lying between them. Germline loops: CDR1 KGHSH, CDR2 LQKENI. CDR3 amino acids: CASSPQSSRRYGTYTEAFF. The CDR3 nucleotides read TGTGCCAGCTCACCACAGTCAAGTCGTCGGTACGGGACTTACACTGAAGCTTTCTTT. Full variable domain (rest looked up from reference TRBV18 and TRBJ1-1): NAGVMQNPRHLVRRRGQEARLRCSPMKGHSHVYWYRQLPEEGLKFMVYLQKENIIDESGMPKERFSAEFPKEGPSILRIQQVVRGDSAAYFCASSPQSSRRYGTYTEAFFGQGTRLTVV.

CDR3 nucleotide sequence: TGTGCCATTTGCAGGGATTCAGAGAACGGGCAGTACTTC. This encodes CAICRDSENGQYF. The J gene is TRBJ2-7, the V gene TRBV6-5, with TRBD1 as a possible D gene (5 bases). The CDR3 totals 13 residues. V was shortened by 10 bases and J by 9 bases, with 22 bases between the two germline ends. Germline-derived CDR1 and CDR2 are MNHEY and SVGAGI.

This sequence joins TRBV28 and TRBJ1-4; D is uncertain. CDR3 length equals 14 residues. V lost 4 bases to trimming and J lost 0 bases, with 6 bases between them. Germline loops: CDR1 MDHEN, CDR2 SYDVKM. As DNA, the CDR3 is TGTGCCAGCAGTTGGCCTGCAACTAATGAAAAACTGTTTTTT. This gives the protein CASSWPATNEKLFF.

The chain has TRBV6-1 and TRBJ2-1, with 7 bases matching TRBD2. V was clipped by 3 bases and J by 8 bases; unmatched bases: 7. This CDR3 is built from 14 residues. Germline CDR1 is MNHNS and CDR2 is SASEGT. DNA of the CDR3: TGTGCCAGCAGTGAGGGATCCGCGGGGGATGAGCAGTTCTTC. This codes for CASSEGSAGDEQFF.

The chain is built from TRBV5-6 and TRBJ1-1; D might be TRBD1 (5 bases). The V gene's germline CDR1 is SGHDT and CDR2 YYEEEE. Trimming pared 4 bases from V and 10 bases from J, leaving 14 bases between. The CDR3 spans 12 residues. Here the CDR3 reads CASSQEGVGAFF. The DNA for the CDR3 is TGTGCCAGCAGCCAGGAAGGGGTTGGAGCTTTCTTT. The full variable domain, with the rest looked up from reference TRBV5-6 and TRBJ1-1, is DAGVTQSPTHLIKTRGQQVTLRCSPKSGHDTVSWYQQALGQGPQFIFQYYEEEERQRGNFPDRFSGHQFPNYSSELNVNALLLGDSALYLCASSQEGVGAFFGQGTRLTVV.

The chain recombines TRBV6-6 with TRBJ2-7; perhaps TRBD2 as D (7 bases). The CDR3 runs to 14 residues. From germline, CDR1 is MNHNY and CDR2 SVGAGI (reference sequence). Between the trimmed V and J ends, which lost 6 bases and 6 bases, there was a span of 18 bases. The CDR3 here is CASRGGPGPGEQYF. CDR3 in DNA: TGTGCCAGCAGGGGGGGGCCGGGCCCGGGCGAGCAGTACTTC.

In its sample, this clone ranks as medium-sized. The chain is built from TRBV2 and TRBJ1-1; no firm D call. Trimming removed 3 bases at V and 0 bases at J, with 8 bases between. This CDR3 has 14 amino acids. Germline CDR1 reads SNHLY; CDR2 reads FYNNEI. CDR3 nucleotides: TGTGCCAGCAGTGAGCCGTTAATGAACACTGAAGCTTTCTTT. Its protein product is CASSEPLMNTEAFF. Together with reference TRBV2 and TRBJ1-1, the CDR3 gives the full variable domain: EPEVTQTPSHQVTQMGQEVILRCVPISNHLYFYWYRQILGQKVEFLVSFYNNEISEKSEIFDDQFSVERPDGSNFTLKIRSTKLEDSAMYFCASSEPLMNTEAFFGQGTRLTVV.

The genes are TRBV27 and TRBJ2-3; 9 nucleotides match TRBD1. Per germline, CDR1 MNHEY and CDR2 SMNVEV (reference sequence). The CDR3 is made up of 14 amino acids. Trimming at V came to 6 bases and at J to 4 bases, leaving 5 bases not matched to a gene. The CDR3 here is CASRAWTGADTQYF. The CDR3 region has the DNA TGTGCCAGCAGGGCCTGGACAGGGGCAGATACGCAGTATTTT.

In regard to this clone: The same CDR3 can be traced to other DNA sequences in this sample. The genes are TRBV19 and TRBJ2-7, with TRBD1 identical over 8 bases. Germline V lookup: CDR1 LNHDA, CDR2 SQIVND (reference sequence). V dropped 3 bases and J dropped 2; count of bases not matched to a gene: 3. CDR3 size: 14 residues. The CDR3 DNA reads TGTGCCAGTAGTATGGGGACAGGACCCTACGAGCAGTACTTC. Residues: CASSMGTGPYEQYF.

CDR3 nucleotide sequence: TGTGCCAGTAGTATGACAGCAGGAGCTAACTATGGCTACACCTTC. Its protein product is CASSMTAGANYGYTF. This chain links TRBV19 with TRBJ1-2, with D possibly TRBD1 on 5 matching bases. The germline gives CDR1 LNHDA, CDR2 SQIVND (reference sequence). V shed 3 bases and J shed 0 bases, with 11 bases lying between them. The length of the CDR3 is 15 residues.

V usage is TRBV5-8 and J usage is TRBJ1-1; D might be TRBD1 (5 bases). The V end lost 6 bases, the J end lost 7 bases, and 10 bases lay between the germline ends. The V gene's germline CDR1 is SGHTS and CDR2 YDEGEE. The CDR3 is made up of 11 amino acids. The CDR3 region is CASTWGGEAFF. The CDR3 DNA sequence: TGTGCCAGCACCTGGGGGGGTGAAGCTTTCTTT.

This chain links TRBV5-6 with TRBJ2-7; the match to TRBD2 covers 9 bases. Germline V gene sequence: CDR1 SGHDT, CDR2 YYEEEE. Trimming at V came to 2 bases and at J to 3 bases, leaving 15 bases not matched to a gene. This CDR3 spans 18 amino acids. The CDR3 loop is CASSLGTAVAGAGYEQYF. The CDR3 region has the DNA TGTGCCAGCAGCTTAGGGACAGCTGTAGCGGGAGCAGGCTACGAGCAGTACTTC.

This clone was found once. V usage is TRBV9 and J usage is TRBJ2-1, with 11 bases fitting TRBD2. V gave up 2 bases and J gave up 0 bases; unmatched junction bases: 16. There are 21 residues in the CDR3. Germline V gene lookup returns CDR1 SGDLS and CDR2 YYNGEE. CDR3 amino acids: CASSVPRGTSGSLRSYNEQFF. Here the CDR3 DNA reads TGTGCCAGCAGCGTCCCCCGCGGGACTAGCGGTTCATTGCGCTCCTACAATGAGCAGTTCTTC.

The chain employs TRBV5-4 and TRBJ1-1, with D possibly being TRBD1 (5 bases). This CDR3 is built from 16 residues. Germline values: CDR1 SGHNT, CDR2 YYREEE (reference sequence). V was shortened by 2 bases and J by 0 bases, with 14 bases between the two germline ends. CDR3 nucleotide sequence: TGTGCCAGCAGCTTAGGATTCGGGGCCATGAACACTGAAGCTTTCTTT. Translated, it gives CASSLGFGAMNTEAFF.

V usage is TRBV5-5 and J usage is TRBJ2-4; D is ambiguous. Germline V gene sequence: CDR1 SGHKS, CDR2 YYEKEE (reference sequence). The V gene lost 4 bases and the J gene lost 0 bases, with 8 bases spanning the gap. This CDR3 contains 14 residues. CDR3 sequence (DNA): TGTGCCAGCAGCCCCACCCTAGCCAAAAACATTCAGTACTTC. The encoded protein is CASSPTLAKNIQYF.

The count of this clone is one. The chain couples TRBV19 to TRBJ1-3; no definite D call. This CDR3 is 12 amino acids long. V lost 6 bases and J lost 4, with 7 bases in between. Per germline, CDR1 LNHDA and CDR2 SQIVND (reference sequence). The CDR3 spells CASSLGGNTIYF. The CDR3 region has the DNA TGTGCCAGTAGCCTCGGAGGAAACACCATATATTTT. The complete variable domain, with remaining parts taken from reference TRBV19 and TRBJ1-3, reads DGGITQSPKYLFRKEGQNVTLSCEQNLNHDAMYWYRQDPGQGLRLIYYSQIVNDFQKGDIAEGYSVSREKKESFPLTVTSAQKNPTAFYLCASSLGGNTIYFGEGSWLTVV.

The chain combines TRBV28 with TRBJ2-7; D gene uncertain. V lost 5 bases and J 1 base, leaving 12 bases between the germline ends. This CDR3 spans 14 amino acids. CDR1 and CDR2 (germline): MDHEN, SYDVKM. The CDR3 sequence is CASSPVSRSYEQYF. The CDR3 coding sequence is TGTGCCAGCAGTCCCGTGAGTAGATCCTACGAGCAGTACTTC.

The rearrangement uses TRBV5-1 and TRBJ1-4, with a tentative D call TRBD1 (5 bases). Between the trimmed V and J ends, which lost 0 bases and 8 bases, there was a span of 14 bases. There are 15 residues in the CDR3. Germline CDR1 and CDR2: SGHRS and YFSETQ. The CDR3 loop is CASSLGMGDEEKLFF. Written as DNA, the CDR3 is TGCGCCAGCAGCTTGGGTATGGGGGATGAGGAAAAACTGTTTTTT.

The J gene is TRBJ1-1, the V gene TRBV29-1; 8 nucleotides match TRBD1. Germline V lookup: CDR1 SQVTM, CDR2 ANQGSEA. After removal of 2 bases from V and 4 bases from J, the junction contained 9 bases not matched to a gene. This CDR3 region has 15 residues. The chain's CDR3 is CSVEKDDRGSTEAFF. In DNA, the CDR3 is TGCAGCGTTGAAAAAGATGACAGGGGCAGCACTGAAGCTTTCTTT.

This chain joins TRBV7-9 and TRBJ1-1; D unresolved. V was shortened by 1 base and J by 0 bases, with 0 bases between the two germline ends. The CDR3 contains 12 residues. CDR1 is SEHNR and CDR2 is FQNEAQ in the germline V gene (reference sequence). Written as DNA, the CDR3 is TGTGCCAGCAGCTTAGTGAACACTGAAGCTTTCTTT. This translates into CASSLVNTEAFF.